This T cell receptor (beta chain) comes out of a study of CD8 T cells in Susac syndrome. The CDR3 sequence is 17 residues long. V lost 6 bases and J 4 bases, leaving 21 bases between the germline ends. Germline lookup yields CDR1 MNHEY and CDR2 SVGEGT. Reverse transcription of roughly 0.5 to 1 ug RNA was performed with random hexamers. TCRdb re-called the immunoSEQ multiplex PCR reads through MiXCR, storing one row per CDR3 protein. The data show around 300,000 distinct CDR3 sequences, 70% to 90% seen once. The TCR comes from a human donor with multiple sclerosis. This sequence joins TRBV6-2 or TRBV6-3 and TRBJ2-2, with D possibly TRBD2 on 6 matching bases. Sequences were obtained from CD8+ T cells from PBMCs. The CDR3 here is CASSPPSPGVGTGELFF. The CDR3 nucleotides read TGTGCCAGCAGCCCTCCCTCCCCGGGAGTCGGCACCGGGGAGCTGTTTTTT.